This T cell receptor beta chain appears in the sequencing data of a study of shared clonotypes between healthy human individuals. Here immunoSEQ multiplex PCR was the method, and the copy in TCRdb shows in-frame clones only, minus some. Of about 2.3 million clones in the sample, around 92% were seen once. General observations from the study: Sorted-subset sequencing, rarefaction showed, was incomplete despite large depth.

V was cut by 2 bases and J by 0 bases, with 8 bases left in between. This CDR3 contains 15 residues. The V gene's germline CDR1 is KGHSH and CDR2 LQKENI. Worth noting for this clone: The antigen is unknown.

The TCR sequence derives from a man aged 18 to 30 in good health. Some clones in this sample may be carry-over from other donors' samples. The J gene is TRBJ1-3, the V gene TRBV18; D not resolved. Material: naive CD4+ T cells from PBMCs. Stated subset: CD45RA+ positively selected. CDR3: CASSPMKFSGNTIYF. The DNA of the CDR3 is TGTGCCAGCTCACCAATGAAATTCTCTGGAAACACCATATATTTT.